These 15 T cell receptor beta chains originate from one sample sequenced in a study of T-cell memory formation after mild COVID-19. TCRdb redid the calling of the 5' RACE reads with MiXCR, one entry per CDR3 protein. The table has about 110,000 distinct CDR3 sequences, under 15% seen once. Sample: PBMCs or a T cell subset sorted from them (not recorded which). These receptors all stem from a man younger than 35 who had mild COVID-19 (a few samples of this study predate the infection). Cell type and time point are not known.

This clonotype was recorded a few times. The CDR3 nucleotides are TGTGCCACCAGTGATGGGACTAGCGGCACAGATACGCAGTATTTT. It encodes CATSDGTSGTDTQYF. J is TRBJ2-3 and V is TRBV24-1; 10 bases map to TRBD2. Germline lookup yields CDR1 KGHDR and CDR2 SFDVKD. The ends lost 3 bases at V and 1 base at J; junction bases unmatched: 0. This CDR3 spans 15 amino acids.

The rearrangement uses TRBV19 and TRBJ2-7; D may be TRBD1 or TRBD2 (5 bases each). The germline gives CDR1 LNHDA, CDR2 SQIVND (reference sequence). Trimming removed 7 bases from V and 1 base from J, with 17 bases in between. The CDR3 extends over 15 amino acids. The DNA of the CDR3 is TGTGCCAGTAAGAGGGGTGTTTTTATGTCCTACGAGCAGTACGTC. This translates into CASKRGVFMSYEQYV.

The rearrangement joins TRBV20-1 to TRBJ2-7; D not resolved. Trimming left V 3 bases short and J 3 bases short, with 6 bases between. Looked up from germline, CDR1 is DFQATT and CDR2 is SNEGSKA (reference sequence). The CDR3 consists of 11 residues. The CDR3 nucleotides are TGCAGTGCTAGCCCAGTCTACGAGCAGTACGTC. The encoded protein is CSASPVYEQYV.

The chain joins TRBV4-3 to TRBJ2-5, with 8 bases matching TRBD2. This CDR3 is 19 amino acids long. V was clipped by 0 bases and J by 4 bases; unmatched bases: 16. Germline values: CDR1 LGHNA, CDR2 YSLEER. CDR3 loop: CASSQEVPVSNGGGETQYF. CDR3 nucleotide sequence: TGCGCCAGCAGCCAAGAGGTTCCGGTCTCCAACGGGGGGGGAGAGACCCAGTACTTC.

The chain couples TRBV5-6 to TRBJ2-1; the match to TRBD2 covers 7 bases. There are 13 residues in the CDR3. Germline trimming cut 4 bases from V and 9 bases from J; bases unmatched to any gene: 7. The germline V gene encodes CDR1 SGHDT and CDR2 YYEEEE. The CDR3 region is CASSREGWGEQFF. DNA for the CDR3: TGTGCCAGCAGCAGGGAGGGGTGGGGTGAGCAGTTCTTC.

This clonotype was detected ten times or more. This chain joins TRBV4-3 and TRBJ2-5; the D gene is possibly TRBD1 (5 bases). The V end was cut by 3 bases, the J end by 2 bases, with 10 bases between. CDR1 is LGHNA, CDR2 YSLEER, per germline. The CDR3 consists of 14 residues. The CDR3 sequence is CASSHQGLQETQYF. DNA for the CDR3: TGCGCCAGCAGCCACCAGGGTTTACAAGAGACCCAGTACTTC.

This clonotype was counted a few times. The rearrangement joins TRBV3-1 to TRBJ2-1; 13 nucleotides line up with TRBD2. Germline V gene sequence: CDR1 LGHDT, CDR2 YNNKEL (reference sequence). The CDR3 has 15 residues. The junction had 6 bases not matched to a gene; V was cut back by 4 bases and J by 9 bases. The CDR3 region is CASSPLAGGPGEQFF. CDR3 coding DNA: TGTGCCAGCAGCCCACTAGCGGGGGGGCCGGGTGAGCAGTTCTTC.

This clonotype was picked up a small number of times. The chain is built from TRBV5-4 and TRBJ2-3; TRBD1 matches 11 bases. Unmatched junction bases numbered 6, after V lost 2 bases and J lost 4 bases. The germline gives CDR1 SGHNT, CDR2 YYREEE (reference sequence). This CDR3 comprises 16 residues. The CDR3 loop reads CASSFPPGQGADTQYF. For the CDR3, the DNA is TGTGCCAGCAGCTTTCCACCGGGACAGGGGGCAGATACGCAGTATTTT.

This clonotype was picked up a small number of times. The rearrangement uses TRBV7-6 and TRBJ2-5, with 7 bases that match TRBD2. CDR3 length: 16 residues. CDR1 and CDR2 (germline): SGHVS, FNYEAQ. V trimming: 3 bases; J trimming: 4 bases; junction bases outside the gene matches: 11. CDR3 sequence: CASSFGITSARETQYF. The CDR3 DNA reads TGTGCCAGCAGCTTTGGGATAACTAGCGCTCGAGAGACCCAGTACTTC. Complete variable domain (other parts from reference TRBV7-6 and TRBJ2-5): GAGVSQSPRYKVTKRGQDVALRCDPISGHVSLYWYRQALGQGPEFLTYFNYEAQQDKSGLPNDRFSAERPEGSISTLTIQRTEQRDSAMYRCASSFGITSARETQYFGPGTRLLVL.

A note on this clonotype: Since a much larger clone is just one base distant, this may be a read error. The DNA of the CDR3 is TGTGCCAGCAGCCAACGTACAGGGGTCTGGACTGAAGCTTTCTTT. Amino acids: CASSQRTGVWTEAFF. The rearrangement links TRBV3-1 to TRBJ1-1, with 7 positions matching TRBD1. This CDR3 has 15 amino acids. J gave up 5 bases and V 2 bases, and 8 bases lay outside the gene matches. CDR1 is LGHDT and CDR2 is YNNKEL in the germline V gene (reference sequence).

This clonotype has at least ten counts. V gene TRBV12-3 or TRBV12-4 combines with J gene TRBJ2-7, with D perhaps matching TRBD2 (5 bases). This CDR3 comprises 12 residues. Deletions cut 0 bases from V and 7 bases from J, with 7 bases between. CDR3 sequence (DNA): TGTGCCAGCAGTTTAGCCCGGAGGGAGCAGTACTTC. Residues: CASSLARREQYF.

The chain combines TRBV27 with TRBJ2-7; perhaps D is TRBD1 or TRBD2 (6 bases each). V was clipped by 9 bases and J by 7 bases, with 16 bases between them. Germline loops: CDR1 MNHEY, CDR2 SMNVEV (reference sequence). There are 12 residues in the CDR3. For the CDR3, the DNA is TGTGCCAGTAAACAGGGCGGAGGGGAGCAGTACTTC. It is translated as CASKQGGGEQYF.

This clonotype was seen repeatedly, ten times or more. The chain employs TRBV20-1 and TRBJ2-7; 11 bases are shared with TRBD1. The germline V gene has CDR1 DFQATT and CDR2 SNEGSKA (reference sequence). Trimming removed 6 bases from V and 3 bases from J; junction bases left unmatched: 7. This CDR3 contains 14 residues. The CDR3 coding sequence is TGCAGTGCCACAGGGGGGACAGGGGGCTACGAGCAGTACGTC. Encoded protein: CSATGGTGGYEQYV.

The chain uses TRBV4-1 and TRBJ1-1; weak D call: TRBD1 (5 bases). This CDR3 region has 17 residues. Germline lookup yields CDR1 MGHRA and CDR2 YSYEKL. The V gene lost 1 base and the J gene lost 0 bases, with 15 bases spanning the gap. The CDR3 spells CASSQGVGARMNTEAFF. The CDR3 region has the DNA TGCGCCAGCAGCCAAGGGGTAGGGGCTAGGATGAACACTGAAGCTTTCTTT.

The chain employs TRBV7-3 and TRBJ2-2; D may correspond to TRBD1 or TRBD2 (5 bases each). With 4 bases removed from V and 6 bases from J, the gap between germline ends came to 15 bases. The CDR3 contains 15 residues. Germline V gives CDR1 SGHTA, CDR2 FQGTGA. The CDR3 protein is CASSSTVGTAGELFF. CDR3 coding DNA: TGTGCCAGCAGCTCCACGGTGGGGACGGCCGGGGAGCTGTTTTTT.